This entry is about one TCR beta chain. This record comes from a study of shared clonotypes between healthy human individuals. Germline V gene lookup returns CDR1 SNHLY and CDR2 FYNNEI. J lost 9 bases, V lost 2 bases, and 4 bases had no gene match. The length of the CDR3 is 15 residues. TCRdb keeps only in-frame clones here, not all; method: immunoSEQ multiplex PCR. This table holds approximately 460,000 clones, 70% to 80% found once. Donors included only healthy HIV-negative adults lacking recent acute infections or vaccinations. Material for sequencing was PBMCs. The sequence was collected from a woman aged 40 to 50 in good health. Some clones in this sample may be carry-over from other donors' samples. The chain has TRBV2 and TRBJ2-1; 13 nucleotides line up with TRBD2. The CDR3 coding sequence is TGTGCCAGCAGTGAAAGACTAGCGGGAGGCGGTGAGCAGTTCTTC. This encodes CASSERLAGGGEQFF.